The 12 T cell receptor beta chains below all came from one sample that was sequenced in a study of T cell repertoires in aging, cancer and after chemotherapy. Peripheral blood genomic DNA, not sorted cells or RNA, was the template. Rearranged V-D-J TRB sequences were amplified with a mixed TRB-A/B primer pool. TCRdb reprocessed the multiplex PCR reads with MiXCR, giving one entry per CDR3 protein. The sample has over a thousand distinct CDR3 sequences, roughly 25% seen once. Sequencing was performed on blood. The receptors originated from a human donor with a blood cancer.

This clonotype is large within its sample. The rearrangement uses TRBV5-4 and TRBJ2-1; possible D gene TRBD2, 5 bases. The CDR3 spans 15 residues. The V gene's germline CDR1 is SGHNT and CDR2 YYREEE (reference sequence). The V gene lost 0 bases and the J gene lost 5 bases, with 12 bases spanning the gap. This chain's CDR3 is CASSLGASPHNEQFF. The CDR3 DNA follows: TGTGCCAGCAGCTTGGGTGCTAGCCCCCACAATGAGCAGTTCTTC.

This clonotype is large in the sample. The chain combines TRBV6-6 with TRBJ2-2; D not certain. There are 12 residues in the CDR3. Germline V gene sequence: CDR1 MNHNY, CDR2 SVGAGI (reference sequence). V lost 6 bases and J 3 bases, leaving 5 bases between the germline ends. The CDR3 region is CASSEHTGELFF. In DNA, the CDR3 is TGTGCCAGCAGCGAGCACACCGGGGAGCTGTTTTTT.

This clonotype appeared a few times. The chain recombines TRBV6-5 with TRBJ1-2; a possible D gene is TRBD1 (5 bases). V lost 5 bases, J lost 3 bases, and 10 bases lay in between. Germline-derived CDR1 and CDR2 are MNHEY and SVGAGI. The CDR3 spans 13 residues. The CDR3 sequence: CASSDAGYYGYTF. DNA of the CDR3: TGTGCCAGCAGTGATGCAGGGTACTATGGCTACACCTTC.

This rearrangement joins TRBV9 to TRBJ1-3, with D possibly matching TRBD1 (5 bases). Deletions cut 0 bases from V and 0 bases from J, with 16 bases between. Germline V gene sequence: CDR1 SGDLS, CDR2 YYNGEE. The CDR3 consists of 18 residues. The CDR3 loop reads CASSVGAGGKTSGNTIYF. CDR3 coding DNA: TGTGCCAGCAGCGTAGGGGCGGGGGGGAAAACCTCTGGAAACACCATATATTTT.

This clonotype appeared once. This may come from a read error, since a much larger clone is one base off. The chain recombines TRBV6-5 with TRBJ1-2, with D possibly being TRBD1 (5 bases). Looked up from germline, CDR1 is MNHEY and CDR2 is SVGAGI. V was shortened by 10 bases and J by 6 bases, with 12 bases between the two germline ends. CDR3 length: 11 amino acids. The CDR3 nucleotides read TGTGCCACCACCTCAGGGCATGGCTACACCTTC. Translation: CATTSGHGYTF.

This clonotype is deemed large. The rearrangement uses TRBV12-3 or TRBV12-4 and TRBJ2-5; possibly TRBD2 for D (5 bases). The ends were cut back, 10 bases at V and 6 bases at J, with 18 bases in the middle. The CDR3 runs to 13 residues. The CDR3 coding sequence is TGTGCCACCCGCAATTGGTCCGGGAAGACCCAGTACTTC. It encodes CATRNWSGKTQYF.

Here the CDR3 DNA reads TGTGCCAGCAGCCCCGACCCAACAGCGAACACCGGGGAGCTGTTTTTT. This sequence encodes CASSPDPTANTGELFF. J is TRBJ2-2 and V is TRBV12-3 or TRBV12-4; D gene ambiguous. V was cut by 6 bases and J by 0 bases, with 14 bases left in between. This CDR3 comprises 16 residues.

This clonotype was seen only once. The rearrangement uses TRBV24-1 and TRBJ2-1; D is perhaps TRBD1 or TRBD2 (5 bases each). There are 13 residues in the CDR3. CDR1 KGHDR and CDR2 SFDVKD come from the germline V gene. Trimming pared 7 bases from V and 9 bases from J, leaving 15 bases between. CDR3 protein: CATSRDGPTEQFF. The CDR3, as DNA: TGTGCCACCAGCCGGGACGGACCCACTGAGCAGTTCTTC.

With regard to this clonotype: This sequence may be a read error, since a much larger clone differs from it by one base. The chain joins TRBV12-3 or TRBV12-4 to TRBJ1-1; TRBD1 is a possible D gene (5 bases). This CDR3 is built from 12 residues. CDR3 protein: CARSFWGAEAFF. The CDR3 DNA follows: TGTGCCAGAAGTTTTTGGGGCGCTGAAGCTTTCTTT.

The CDR3 nucleotides are TGTGCCAGCAGCTTAGCTAGCGGGAGCTACGAGCAGTACTTC. The encoded protein is CASSLASGSYEQYF. The chain recombines TRBV11-3 with TRBJ2-7, with 10 bases lining up with TRBD2. Germline CDR1 and CDR2: SGHNT and YENEEA. This CDR3 is built from 14 residues. With V trimmed by 1 base and J by 3 bases, 0 bases remained unmatched.

J is TRBJ2-4 and V is TRBV28; 8 bases are a match to TRBD2. The CDR3 spans 14 residues. V lost 6 bases to trimming and J lost 6 bases; unmatched junction nucleotides: 7. Germline-derived CDR1 and CDR2 are MDHEN and SYDVKM. CDR3 amino acids: CASSKGLELNIQYF. The DNA for the CDR3 is TGTGCCAGCAGCAAGGGACTAGAGCTAAACATTCAGTACTTC.

Points on this clonotype: At one boundary the junction diverges from the germline segment, which might be a read error. The J gene is TRBJ2-1, the V gene TRBV5-4, with 11 nucleotides matching TRBD2. The CDR3 length is 16 residues. CDR1 and CDR2 (germline): SGHNT, YYREEE (reference sequence). CDR3: CASSLGLAVTCNEQFF. In nucleotides, the CDR3 is TGCGCCAGCAGCTTGGGACTAGCGGTTACCTGCAATGAGCAGTTCTTC.